The entry below describes one TCR beta chain. Donors were grouped by their self-reported clinical history. The authors' processing: Reference gene primer amplification yielded estimated nucleated cell counts. The data were produced by immunoSEQ multiplex PCR, yet TCRdb's version contains in-frame clones alone and is incomplete. V and J calls and clone size are copied from that table; D and trimming were computed from the DNA. This sample has 300,000 to 400,000 clones; over 85% occur once, and the top ten carry 2.6%. The CDR3 extends over 16 amino acids. CDR1 LNHDA and CDR2 SQIVND come from the germline V gene (reference sequence). The trim removed 2 bases at V and 1 base at J, leaving 4 bases unmatched. The data derive from a study of blood T cell repertoires in COVID-19.

The sequence was obtained from a man in his 60s who had recovered from COVID-19. The genes are TRBV19 and TRBJ2-2, with 7 bases matching TRBD2. The sequenced sample was PBMCs or T cells enriched from blood (not recorded which). The CDR3 region has the DNA TGTGCCAGTAGTATACCTAGCGGCAAGAACACCGGGGAGCTGTTTTTT. Its protein is CASSIPSGKNTGELFF.